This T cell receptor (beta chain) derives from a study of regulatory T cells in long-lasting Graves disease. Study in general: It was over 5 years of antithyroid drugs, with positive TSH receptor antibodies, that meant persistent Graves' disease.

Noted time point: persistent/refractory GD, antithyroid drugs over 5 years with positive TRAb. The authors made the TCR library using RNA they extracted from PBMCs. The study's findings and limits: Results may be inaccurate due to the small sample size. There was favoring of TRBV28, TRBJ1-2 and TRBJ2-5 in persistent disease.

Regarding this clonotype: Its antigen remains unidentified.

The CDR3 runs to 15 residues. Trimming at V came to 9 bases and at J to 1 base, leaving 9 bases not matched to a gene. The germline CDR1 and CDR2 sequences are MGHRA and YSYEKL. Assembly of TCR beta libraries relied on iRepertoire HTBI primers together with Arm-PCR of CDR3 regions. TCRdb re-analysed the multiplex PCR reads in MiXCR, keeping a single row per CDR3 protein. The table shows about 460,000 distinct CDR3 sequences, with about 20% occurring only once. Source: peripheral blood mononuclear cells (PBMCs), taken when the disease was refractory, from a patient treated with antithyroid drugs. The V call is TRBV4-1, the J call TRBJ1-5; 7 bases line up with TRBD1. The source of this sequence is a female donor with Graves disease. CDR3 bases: TGCGCCAGTAGACTCACAGGGGAGAGCAATCAGCCCCAGCATTTT. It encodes CASRLTGESNQPQHF.